A selection of T cell receptor beta chains follows, all from one sample in a study of CD8 T cells in ankylosing spondylitis. TCRdb processed the 5' RACE reads anew with MiXCR; each CDR3 protein has one entry. This table holds about 330,000 distinct CDR3 sequences, 8% found once. The material sequenced was blood, either unsorted or a sorted T cell fraction (not recorded which). These receptor sequences come from a male donor with ankylosing spondylitis. The CDR3 runs from the conserved cysteine through the conserved F or W. The D gene is left open where the match is weak. The size field is filled for only some rows; it gives once, few, many or a size class.

j_gene,abundance,v_gene,d_gene,CDR3nt,CDR3aa
TRBJ2-7,-,TRBV27,-,TGTGCCAGCAGTCTGAAAGTCACTAGTGAGCAGTACTTC,CASSLKVTSEQYF
TRBJ2-1,many,TRBV7-9,TRBD1,TGTGCCAGCAGCTTAGGCCCGGGACAGGGGAACCATGAGCAGTTCTTC,CASSLGPGQGNHEQFF
TRBJ2-7,few,TRBV7-3,-,TGTGCCAGCAGCTCAGGGGTTACCTACGAGCAGTACTTC,CASSSGVTYEQYF
TRBJ2-1,few,TRBV27,-,TGTGCCAGCAGCCCCGGGCGAGCGGTTGACAATGAGCAGTTCTTC,CASSPGRAVDNEQFF
TRBJ2-1,few,TRBV20-1,-,TGCAGTGCTAGCCGGACTCGACCCTACAATGAGCAGTTCTTC,CSASRTRPYNEQFF
TRBJ1-5,many,TRBV6-1,TRBD1,TGTGCCAGCAGCCCAGACTCCGGGACAGGTCTTCTATCCCAGCATTTT,CASSPDSGTGLLSQHF
TRBJ2-6,many,TRBV5-1,-,TGCGCCAGCAGCTTGGAACCGAGCTCTGGGGCCAACGTCCTGACTTTC,CASSLEPSSGANVLTF
TRBJ2-4,-,TRBV28,-,TGTGCCAGCAGCCCGATCGGGGGGCTACTAGCCAAAAACATTCAGTACTTC,CASSPIGGLLAKNIQYF
TRBJ2-7,few,TRBV5-1,TRBD2,TGCGCCAGCAGCCGAACAATGACTAGCGGAAATTCCTACGAGCAGTACTTC,CASSRTMTSGNSYEQYF
TRBJ2-4,few,TRBV3-1,-,TGTGCCAGCAGCCAAGAACGGGACAAATTCTTCTTC,CASSQERDKFFF
TRBJ2-1,few,TRBV7-2,TRBD1,TGTGCCAGCAGCTTCGCGTCGACAGGGCGCGATGAGCAGTTCTTC,CASSFASTGRDEQFF
TRBJ2-1,many,TRBV2,-,TGTGCCAGCAGGGAGGGAGTAGACTACAATGAGCAGTTCTTC,CASREGVDYNEQFF
TRBJ1-2,many,TRBV5-1,TRBD1,TGCGCCAGCAGACTGCAGGGGGCGAGTTATGGCTACACCTTC,CASRLQGASYGYTF
TRBJ2-1,many,TRBV5-1,-,TGCGCCAGCAGCTTTTTGGGCGATCCCTCCTACAATGAGCAGTTCTTC,CASSFLGDPSYNEQFF
TRBJ2-7,-,TRBV12-3/TRBV12-4,-,TGTGCCAGCAGTCTCGGGACTCTATACGAGCAGTACTTC,CASSLGTLYEQYF
TRBJ2-1,-,TRBV6-5,TRBD2,TGTGCCAGCAGGGGACTAGCGGGATGGTTCTTC,CASRGLAGWFF
TRBJ1-2,many,TRBV7-9,-,TGTGCCAGCAGCTGGACAGCTAACTATGGCTACACCTTC,CASSWTANYGYTF
TRBJ2-2,-,TRBV29-1,TRBD2,TGCAGCGTTGGGACTAGCGGGATTCAAACCGGGGAGCTGTTTTTT,CSVGTSGIQTGELFF
TRBJ2-1,many,TRBV4-3,-,TGCGCCAGCAGCCAAGGAACAGGGCCCAACAATGAGCAGTTCTTC,CASSQGTGPNNEQFF
TRBJ1-1,many,TRBV29-1,-,TGCAGCGTTGAATCAGTGATAGGGAACACTGAAGCTTTCTTT,CSVESVIGNTEAFF
TRBJ2-5,few,TRBV11-2,TRBD2,TGTGCCAGCAGCTACATAGCGGGAGTGACCGAGACCCAGTACTTC,CASSYIAGVTETQYF
TRBJ2-1,-,TRBV15,TRBD1,TGTGCCACCTCGGGGTCGGGGACAGCCTACAATGAGCAGTTCTTC,CATSGSGTAYNEQFF
TRBJ2-1,-,TRBV4-1,TRBD2,TGCGCCAGCAGCGGAGCGGGAGGGAACAATGAGCAGTTCTTC,CASSGAGGNNEQFF
TRBJ2-7,many,TRBV29-1,TRBD2,TGCAGCGCCGGGACTAGCGGGAGCGAGCAGTACTTC,CSAGTSGSEQYF
TRBJ2-7,many,TRBV4-1,TRBD2,TGCGCCAGCAGCCAAGAAGAAACTAGCGGGAACTACGAGCAGTACTTC,CASSQEETSGNYEQYF
TRBJ2-7,few,TRBV5-1,-,TGCGCCAGCAGCCTGACCCCGCCGGGGTCCTACGAGCAGTACTTC,CASSLTPPGSYEQYF
TRBJ2-7,few,TRBV11-2,-,TGTGCCAGCAGCTTAGATCTTGGGGGCGCTATGGGCGAGCAGTACTTC,CASSLDLGGAMGEQYF
TRBJ1-2,-,TRBV7-6,-,TGTGCCAGCAGCTTAGGGGCGCGGGACTATGGCTACACCTTC,CASSLGARDYGYTF
TRBJ1-5,-,TRBV2,TRBD1,TGTGCCAGCAGTGGACAGGGAACCCATAGCAATCAGCCCCAGCATTTT,CASSGQGTHSNQPQHF
TRBJ2-1,few,TRBV2,-,TGTGCCAGCACCCCCCAAAGCTATCCAGGCAATGAGCAGTTCTTC,CASTPQSYPGNEQFF
TRBJ2-1,-,TRBV9,TRBD2,TGTGCCAGCAGCGTAACCGGGACTAGCGGGAGCGGCTATGAGCAGTTCTTC,CASSVTGTSGSGYEQFF
TRBJ2-2,many,TRBV12-3/TRBV12-4,-,TGTGCCTGCCAGGGGGGGAACACCGGGGAGCTGTTTTTT,CACQGGNTGELFF
TRBJ2-3,-,TRBV5-5,TRBD1,TGTGCCAGCAGCTTGGACAGGGGCGACGTAATCCCGCAGTATTTT,CASSLDRGDVIPQYF
TRBJ2-2,many,TRBV5-1,TRBD2,TGTGCCAGCAGCGGGACTAGCGGCACCGGGGAGCTGTTTTTT,CASSGTSGTGELFF
TRBJ2-5,few,TRBV19,TRBD2,TGTGCCAGTAGTATGGTGTCTAGCGGGAGTAGAGAGACCCAGTACTTC,CASSMVSSGSRETQYF
TRBJ1-1,many,TRBV18,-,TGTGCCAGCTCAACTCTCACAGTAAAGAACACTGAAGCTTTCTTT,CASSTLTVKNTEAFF
TRBJ2-7,few,TRBV29-1,-,TGCAGCGTTGGCCGGGATACGAACGCCTATGAGCAGTACTTC,CSVGRDTNAYEQYF
TRBJ2-7,-,TRBV7-8,-,TGTGCCAGCAGCTTACTCAGTACGGGCCACGAGCAGTACTTC,CASSLLSTGHEQYF
TRBJ2-2,many,TRBV18,-,TGTGCCAGCTCGACAAGGCAAGCGACCGTTAAACTCACCGGGGAGCTGTTTTTT,CASSTRQATVKLTGELFF
TRBJ2-3,few,TRBV23-1,-,TGCGCCAGAAGTAAAGGAGCCGATACGCAGTATTTT,CARSKGADTQYF
TRBJ2-7,-,TRBV28,TRBD1,TGTGCCAGCAGCCTAGGGACAGCCCACCGCCTTTCCTACGAGCAGTACTTC,CASSLGTAHRLSYEQYF
TRBJ2-3,few,TRBV7-9,TRBD2,TGTGCCAGCAGTGATAGCGGGGGAGCCCCAGATACGCAGTATTTT,CASSDSGGAPDTQYF
TRBJ2-1,few,TRBV20-1,-,TGCAGTGCTAGCGACGGGAGCAATGAGCAGTTCTTC,CSASDGSNEQFF
TRBJ2-3,few,TRBV20-1,TRBD2,TGCAGTGCTAGAGGGGGGCTAGCGGGAACAGATACGCAGTATTTT,CSARGGLAGTDTQYF
TRBJ2-1,-,TRBV5-1,-,TGCGCCAGCAGCGACCCCCGGGGATACAATGAGCAGTTCTTC,CASSDPRGYNEQFF
TRBJ2-2,few,TRBV11-2,-,TGTGCCAGCAGCTTAGCGGGGGGCTCCGGGGAGCTGTTTTTT,CASSLAGGSGELFF
TRBJ1-4,-,TRBV9,-,TGTGCCAGCAGCGTAGGGACAGAGGTTGTAACTAATGAAAAACTGTTTTTT,CASSVGTEVVTNEKLFF
TRBJ2-1,many,TRBV29-1,TRBD2,TGCAGCGTTGTTCTACTAGCGGTCTACAATGAGCAGTTCTTC,CSVVLLAVYNEQFF
TRBJ2-2,few,TRBV7-8,-,TGTGCCAGCAGCTTGAGTCGAGGGGAGCTGTTTTTT,CASSLSRGELFF
TRBJ2-1,few,TRBV5-1,-,TGCGCCAGCAGCGCGGCGCTGGGTAATGAGCAGTTCTTC,CASSAALGNEQFF
TRBJ2-1,few,TRBV5-5,TRBD2,TGTGCCAGCAGCAAACTAGCGGTTACCTACAATGAGCAGTTCTTC,CASSKLAVTYNEQFF
TRBJ1-2,-,TRBV19,-,TGTGCCAGTAGGACACGAGACATCTATGGCTACACCTTC,CASRTRDIYGYTF
TRBJ1-4,many,TRBV20-1,TRBD1,TGCAGTGCTAGCGGACAGGGATTAAGTGAAAAACTGTTTTTT,CSASGQGLSEKLFF
TRBJ2-7,few,TRBV7-2,-,TGTGCCAGCAGCTTCCGGGGACAAGCCTACGAGCAGTACTTC,CASSFRGQAYEQYF
TRBJ1-1,few,TRBV29-1,TRBD1,TGCAGCGTTAACAGGGGACCCGGGGAAGCTTTCTTT,CSVNRGPGEAFF